One sample yielded the 19 T cell receptor beta chains listed below, sequenced in a study of tumor-infiltrating lymphocytes in primary liver carcinoma. Total RNA amounting to 500 ng was the source from which TCR beta cDNA was made with a constant-region primer. Employing slightly modified ARM-PCR, three nested multiplex PCR rounds were run, and these gave rise to the TCR beta libraries. Use of TRBV1-TRBV30 forward primers with a C-beta reverse primer characterized the first two PCR rounds, which lasted around 11 cycles each. TCRdb itself ran the multiplex PCR reads through MiXCR, one entry per CDR3 protein. The data hold approximately 300,000 distinct CDR3 sequences, with over 55% observed a single time. Both blood RNA, taken from unsorted whole blood, and germline DNA were extracted. Source material: peripheral blood. Receptor source: a man in his forties with primary liver carcinoma and hepatitis B virus infection.

This clonotype was observed at least ten times. This chain uses TRBV6-1 with TRBJ1-4, with TRBD1 identical over 10 bases. Germline CDR1 MNHNS, CDR2 SASEGT. V trimming: 7 bases; J trimming: 2 bases; junction bases outside the gene matches: 4. The CDR3 loop spans 15 amino acids. CDR3 DNA: TGTGCCAGCATCAGACAGGGGGCGACTAATGAAAAACTGTTTTTT. Protein product: CASIRQGATNEKLFF.

The chain joins TRBV4-1 to TRBJ1-4, with a tentative D call TRBD1 (6 bases). Germline V lookup: CDR1 MGHRA, CDR2 YSYEKL. Trimming took off 0 bases at V and 12 bases at J, with 14 bases between the two ends. The CDR3 totals 14 residues. CDR3 in DNA: TGCGCCAGCAGCCAAGATACCCAGGGGCAGGAACTGTTTTTT. Translation gives CASSQDTQGQELFF.

This clonotype was observed many times. The V call is TRBV4-1, the J call TRBJ2-5; TRBD1 is a possible D gene (6 bases). The CDR3 totals 13 residues. Looked up from germline, CDR1 is MGHRA and CDR2 is YSYEKL. With 1 base removed from V and 7 bases from J, the gap between germline ends came to 10 bases. The CDR3 is CASSQVGGGTQYF. In nucleotides, the CDR3 is TGCGCCAGCAGCCAAGTAGGGGGTGGGACCCAGTACTTC.

This clonotype appeared many times. V is TRBV6-5 and J is TRBJ2-1; the D gene is possibly TRBD2 (6 bases). V lost 6 bases to trimming and J lost 7 bases, with 10 bases between them. The CDR3 is made up of 12 amino acids. Per the germline V gene, CDR1 is MNHEY and CDR2 is SVGAGI. This CDR3 reads CASRATSNEQFF. The CDR3 nucleotides read TGTGCCAGCAGGGCGACTAGTAATGAGCAGTTCTTC.

CDR3 in amino acids: CASSLRMGTEAFF. CDR3 nucleotide sequence: TGTGCCAGCAGCTTAAGAATGGGGACTGAAGCTTTCTTT. The chain carries TRBV7-2 and TRBJ1-1; D remains unclear. Germline V gives CDR1 SGHTA, CDR2 FQGNSA. Trimming left V 2 bases short and J 5 bases short, with 9 bases between. The CDR3 has 13 amino acids.

As to this clonotype: The CDR3 ends on some other residue instead of the conserved phenylalanine or tryptophan, so this is likely a read error. The chain uses TRBV14 and TRBJ2-1; 9 bases align to TRBD1. The CDR3 contains 16 residues. Germline V gene lookup returns CDR1 SGHDN and CDR2 FVKESK. The CDR3 spells CASSRRQGGRLSEQFL. DNA of the CDR3: TGTGCTAGCAGTCGTCGACAGGGGGGCCGGTTAAGTGAGCAGTTCTTA.

This clonotype was seen many times. The chain employs TRBV4-1 and TRBJ2-1; 9 bases line up with TRBD2. The germline V gene encodes CDR1 MGHRA and CDR2 YSYEKL. The CDR3 length is 16 residues. Germline trimming cut 1 base from V and 9 bases from J; bases unmatched to any gene: 10. CDR3 nucleotides: TGCGCCAGCAGCCAAGTTTGGGCTAGCGGGACGGCTGAGCAGTTCTTC. Amino acids: CASSQVWASGTAEQFF.

A note on this clonotype: This may come from a read error, since a much larger clone is one base off. V gene TRBV6-2 or TRBV6-3 combines with J gene TRBJ2-2; D gene ambiguous. Trimming cost V 4 bases and J 0 bases, with 9 bases left between them. Germline lookup yields CDR1 MNHEY and CDR2 SVGEGT. This CDR3 has 15 amino acids. As DNA, the CDR3 is TGTGCCAGCAGTTGGGCAGTCTCGAACACCGGGGAGCTGTTTTTT. Translated: CASSWAVSNTGELFF.

This clonotype showed up many times. The chain is built from TRBV29-1 and TRBJ2-5; the match to TRBD2 covers 11 bases. Per the germline V gene, CDR1 is SQVTM and CDR2 is ANQGSEA. The CDR3 has 16 residues. CDR3 sequence reads: CVHPGLAGARRETQYF. The CDR3 DNA reads TGCGTCCACCCTGGACTAGCGGGTGCTCGAAGGGAGACCCAGTACTTC.

In the case of this clonotype: A much larger clonotype is one base distant, so this may be a read error. This is likely a read error, given that the CDR3 carries no conserved phenylalanine or tryptophan at its end. This chain uses TRBV6-5 with TRBJ1-1; TRBD1 aligns across 8 bases. CDR3 size: 12 residues. Germline V lookup: CDR1 MNHEY, CDR2 SVGAGI. V lost 5 bases, J lost 11 bases, and 7 bases stayed unmatched. This CDR3 is CASSLGTGPAFL. CDR3 nucleotides: TGTGCCAGCAGTCTCGGGACAGGCCCGGCTTTCTTA.

This clonotype was detected once. This could be a read error, since a much larger clone is one nucleotide away. Since no conserved phenylalanine or tryptophan closes the CDR3, a read error is the likely cause. This chain connects TRBV6-5 to TRBJ1-1; 7 nucleotides agree with TRBD1. Germline values: CDR1 MNHEY, CDR2 SVGAGI. The CDR3 sequence is 13 residues long. V shed 7 bases and J 11 bases; nucleotides not matched to a gene: 13. In DNA, the CDR3 is TGTGCCAGCACCCAGACCCTACAGGGGAGGGCTTTCTAT. Translation: CASTQTLQGRAFY.

In its sample, this clonotype was seen once. The junction shows a germline mismatch at one end, possibly a read error. The V and J genes are TRBV6-5 and TRBJ1-3; no clear D. Germline CDR1 MNHEY, CDR2 SVGAGI. The CDR3 runs 14 residues. The CDR3 nucleotides read TGTGCCGGCAGTCGTTCCGGCTCTGGAAACACCATATATTTT. Translation gives CAGSRSGSGNTIYF.

Turning to this clonotype: Relative to the germline gene, one junction end is altered; a read error may explain this. The J gene is TRBJ2-5, the V gene TRBV11-2; D is undetermined. This CDR3 is built from 15 residues. The germline V gene has CDR1 SGHAT and CDR2 FQNNGV. For the CDR3, the DNA is TGTGCCAGCAGCTATCGCTTAGGTGTTCAAGAGACCGAGTACTTC. It codes for CASSYRLGVQETEYF.

This chain links TRBV11-1 with TRBJ2-3, with TRBD2 matching over 11 bases. The V gene's germline CDR1 is SGHAT and CDR2 FQDESV (reference sequence). Trimming took 5 bases from V and 2 from J; bases not matched to a gene: 15. The CDR3 loop spans 19 amino acids. CDR3 protein: CASSARLGLAGGITDTQYF. CDR3 sequence (DNA): TGTGCCAGCAGCGCCCGGCTCGGACTAGCGGGCGGAATCACAGATACGCAGTATTTT.

As to this clonotype: A much larger clone lies a single base off, so this may be a read error. The chain combines TRBV12-3 or TRBV12-4 with TRBJ2-1; D possibly corresponds to TRBD2 (6 bases). The V end was cut by 8 bases, the J end by 7 bases, with 33 bases between. The CDR3 totals 19 residues. For the CDR3, the DNA is TGTGCCAGCTCCAAAGCGAGGTTAGCGGCTAATCGTCCGATGAATGAGCAGTTCTTC. This codes for CASSKARLAANRPMNEQFF.

V usage is TRBV5-1 and J usage is TRBJ2-1, with a possible D match to TRBD2 (5 bases). CDR1 and CDR2 (germline): SGHRS, YFSETQ. The CDR3 is 15 amino acids. Trimming took 6 bases from V and 2 from J, leaving 15 bases between them. For the CDR3, the DNA is TGCGCCAGCACTCGAGTAGGGAGCACCTACAATGAGCAGTTCTTC. Its translation is CASTRVGSTYNEQFF.

This clonotype was detected ten times or more. This rearrangement joins TRBV29-1 to TRBJ1-4; 9 positions match TRBD1. V dropped 7 bases and J dropped 7; count of bases not matched to a gene: 7. Germline-derived CDR1 and CDR2 are SQVTM and ANQGSEA. The CDR3 consists of 13 residues. The DNA of the CDR3 is TGCAGCGCAATTGGACAGGGGCCTGAAAAACTGTTTTTT. It specifies CSAIGQGPEKLFF.

This sequence joins TRBV5-5 and TRBJ2-5; D may be TRBD1 or TRBD2 (6 bases each). Germline V gives CDR1 SGHKS, CDR2 YYEKEE (reference sequence). V gave up 7 bases and J gave up 5 bases, with 18 bases separating them. CDR3 length: 14 amino acids. The CDR3 DNA sequence: TGTGCCAGCCAATCGGGGGAAAGGGGGGAGACCCAGTACTTC. Translated, it gives CASQSGERGETQYF. The full variable domain, in which reference TRBV5-5 and TRBJ2-5 provide the parts outside the CDR3, is DAGVTQSPTHLIKTRGQQVTLRCSPISGHKSVSWYQQVLGQGPQFIFQYYEKEERGRGNFPDRFSARQFPNYSSELNVNALLLGDSALYLCASQSGERGETQYFGPGTRLLVL.

Notes on this clonotype: Since a much larger clone is just one base distant, this may be a read error. J is TRBJ2-2 and V is TRBV12-5; 11 nucleotides agree with TRBD2. CDR1 is LGHNT, CDR2 FRNRAP, per germline. This CDR3 comprises 16 residues. The CDR3 DNA is TGTGTTAGTGGTTCGACTAGCGGGGAAAACACCGGGGAGCTGTTTTTT. Its translation is CVSGSTSGENTGELFF.